This TCR beta chain was captured in a study of blood T cell repertoires in COVID-19. Looking at the study overall: The United States, Italy and Spain were the sources of the acute and convalescent COVID-19 samples. Sample material is recorded as cDNA or gDNA derived from T cells, B-cell-depleted T cells, or PBMCs.

Looked up from germline, CDR1 is SGHTA and CDR2 is FQGNSA. V lost 0 bases and J lost 7; bases outside the gene matches: 3. The CDR3 runs 13 residues. In the original analysis: For nucleated cells, counts were estimated from reference gene primer amplification. Data came from immunoSEQ multiplex PCR; TCRdb stores just in-frame clones and leaves some out. Clonal size and the V and J genes are those of that table, whereas D and trimming came from the DNA. The sample gives 97,000 or so clones, roughly 80% of which show up once; around 18% is in the top ten. V gene TRBV7-2 combines with J gene TRBJ2-7; 7 bases are a match to TRBD2. This clonotype originated in an older man with acute or convalescent COVID-19. The sequenced sample consisted of peripheral blood. The CDR3 nucleotides are TGTGCCAGCAGCTTAGCGGGAGGGAGGGAGCAGTACTTC. It translates to CASSLAGGREQYF.